This T cell receptor (beta chain) came from a study of blood T cell repertoires in COVID-19. Sequencing used immunoSEQ multiplex PCR; TCRdb keeps in-frame clones, though not all of them. The data contain tens of thousands of clones, around 79% of them seen just once; the ten biggest clones take up roughly 30%. Germline CDR1 is SGHRS and CDR2 is YFSETQ. The CDR3 runs 15 residues. Germline trimming cut 7 bases from V and 2 bases from J; bases unmatched to any gene: 9. The rearrangement uses TRBV5-1 and TRBJ2-5; 9 bases are shared with TRBD1. The origin of this receptor is a woman older than 75 with acute or convalescent COVID-19. The sequencing sample was made of peripheral blood. Written as DNA, the CDR3 is TGCGCCAGCGGACTTACAGGGGGCGGTCAAGAGACCCAGTACTTC. This sequence encodes CASGLTGGGQETQYF.